This TCR beta chain was recorded in a study of T cell repertoires in cytomegalovirus infection. Overall study context: It was recently identified HLA-C-restricted and well-studied HLA-B-restricted CMV epitopes that the study used.

One entry per CDR3 protein results from TCRdb running MiXCR on the reads. Among under 350,000 distinct CDR3 sequences, 20% to 25% were seen once, and the ten largest hold roughly a fifth. V was shortened by 6 bases and J by 2 bases, with 17 bases between the two germline ends. Germline V CDR1 and CDR2: SGHAT, FQDESV (reference sequence). CDR3 size: 15 residues. This clonotype was observed a few times. Its antigen is not known. This sequence originates from a human donor in good health (CMV status not recorded). Some clones in this sample may be carry-over from other donors' samples. The chain recombines TRBV11-1 with TRBJ2-7; tentative D call: TRBD1 (6 bases). Specimen: cultured PBMCs, collected from culture after CMV antigen stimulation. CDR3 in amino acids: CASSSPGTLAYEQYF. In nucleotides, the CDR3 is TGTGCCAGCAGTTCTCCCGGGACACTCGCCTACGAGCAGTACTTC.